This section outlines one T cell receptor (beta chain) sequence together with its context. Its antigen is unknown. Germline V gene sequence: CDR1 DFQATT, CDR2 SNEGSKA (reference sequence). The CDR3 sequence is 15 residues long. Unmatched junction bases numbered 6, after V lost 2 bases and J lost 9 bases. The authors built TCR beta libraries using iRepertoire HTBI primers and Arm-PCR of CDR3 regions. TCRdb reprocessed the multiplex PCR reads via MiXCR and lists one record per CDR3 protein. The data hold fewer than 650,000 distinct CDR3 sequences, with around 16% observed a single time. Time point specified: newly diagnosed GD, antithyroid drugs for less than 3 months. Extracted RNA from PBMCs served as the source of the TCR library. The data originate from a study of regulatory T cells in long-lasting Graves disease. Study observations and caveats: Thyroid tissue went unstudied; only peripheral blood was examined.

These data were also reused for a study on T cells in Graves' hyperthyroidism and ophthalmopathy. That source reports: TCR CDR3 regions were first amplified by RT-PCR with HTBI primers. Ophthalmopathy was separated from stable hyperthyroidism by a 13 V-J model. A median around 5.9 months before onset, the model predicted ophthalmopathy.

V is TRBV20-1 and J is TRBJ2-1; 14 bases agree with TRBD2. The source was peripheral blood mononuclear cells (PBMCs), collected at new diagnosis, from a patient treated with antithyroid drugs. This TCR came from a man aged 18 to 35 with Graves disease. CDR3 in DNA: TGCAGTGCTAGAAAGGGACTAGCGGGAGATGGTGAGCAGTTCTTC. Amino acid sequence: CSARKGLAGDGEQFF.